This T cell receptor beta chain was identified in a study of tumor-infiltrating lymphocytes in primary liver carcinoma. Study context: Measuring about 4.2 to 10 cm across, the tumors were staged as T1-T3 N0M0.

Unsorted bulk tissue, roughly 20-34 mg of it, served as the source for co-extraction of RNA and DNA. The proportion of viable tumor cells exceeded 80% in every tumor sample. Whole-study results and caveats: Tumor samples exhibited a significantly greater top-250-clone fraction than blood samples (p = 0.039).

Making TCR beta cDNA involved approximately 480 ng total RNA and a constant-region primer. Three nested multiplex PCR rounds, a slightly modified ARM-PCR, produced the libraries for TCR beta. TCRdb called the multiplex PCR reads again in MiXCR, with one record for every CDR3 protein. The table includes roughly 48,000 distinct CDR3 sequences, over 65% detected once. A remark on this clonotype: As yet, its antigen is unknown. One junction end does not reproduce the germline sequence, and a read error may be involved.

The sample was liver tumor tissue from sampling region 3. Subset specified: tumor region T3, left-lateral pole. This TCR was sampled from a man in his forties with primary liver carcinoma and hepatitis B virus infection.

As DNA, the CDR3 is TGTGCCAGCAGCTTAAAAGCAAGCGTCAACGCCTCTGGGGCCAACGTCCTGACTTTT. Its translation is CASSLKASVNASGANVLTF. The chain couples TRBV7-8 to TRBJ2-6; perhaps TRBD1 as D (5 bases). This CDR3 contains 19 residues. The germline gives CDR1 SGHVS, CDR2 FQNEAQ. Full variable domain (outside the CDR3, taken from reference TRBV7-8 and TRBJ2-6): GAGVSQSPRYKVAKRGQDVALRCDPISGHVSLFWYQQALGQGPEFLTYFQNEAQLDKSGLPSDRFFAERPEGSVSTLKIQRTQQEDSAVYLCASSLKASVNASGANVLTFGAGSRLTVL.